This T cell receptor beta chain was sequenced during a study of T cells and Merkel cell carcinoma outcomes. Overall study results and limits: Repertoire plus T-cell density reportedly predicted Merkel cell carcinoma outcomes.

Sequencing was performed with immunoSEQ multiplex PCR; in TCRdb, only in-frame clones are kept and a portion is missing. Of about 3,000 clones in the sample, 95% to 96% were seen once. Of note for this clone: Its antigen is not known.

Sequenced material: tumor tissue from Merkel cell carcinoma. The source of this sequence is a human donor with Merkel cell carcinoma.

This CDR3 is CASSPDTNYGYTF. In DNA form, the CDR3 reads TGCGCCAGCAGCCCCGACACAAACTATGGCTACACCTTC. The chain has TRBV5-1 and TRBJ1-2; unclear D gene. CDR3 length: 13 residues. In germline, CDR1 is SGHRS, CDR2 YFSETQ. V gave up 4 bases and J gave up 2 bases, with 9 bases separating them.